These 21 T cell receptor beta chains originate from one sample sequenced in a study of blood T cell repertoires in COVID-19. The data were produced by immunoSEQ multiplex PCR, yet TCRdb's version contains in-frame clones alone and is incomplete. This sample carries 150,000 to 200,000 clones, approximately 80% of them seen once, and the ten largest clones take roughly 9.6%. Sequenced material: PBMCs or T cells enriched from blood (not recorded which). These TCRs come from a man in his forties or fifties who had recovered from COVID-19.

CDR3 sequence (DNA): TGTGCCAGCAGTGATCCGAGGACAGACCTATATGGCTACACCTTC. Amino acids: CASSDPRTDLYGYTF. V is TRBV28 and J is TRBJ1-2; a possible D gene is TRBD1 (6 bases). The germline CDR1 and CDR2 sequences are MDHEN and SYDVKM. The CDR3 totals 15 residues. The ends were cut back, 5 bases at V and 5 bases at J, with 18 bases in the middle.

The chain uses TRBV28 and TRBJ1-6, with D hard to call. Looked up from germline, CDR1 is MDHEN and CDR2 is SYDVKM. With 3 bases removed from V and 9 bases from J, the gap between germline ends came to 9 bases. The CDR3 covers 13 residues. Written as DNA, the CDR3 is TGTGCCAGCAGTTTTGGTAGTGGTTCACCCCTCCACTTT. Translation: CASSFGSGSPLHF.

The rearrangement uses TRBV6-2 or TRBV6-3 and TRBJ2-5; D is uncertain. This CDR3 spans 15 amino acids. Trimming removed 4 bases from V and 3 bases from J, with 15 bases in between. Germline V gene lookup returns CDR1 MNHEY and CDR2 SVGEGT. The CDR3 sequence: CASSSRLQAKETQYF. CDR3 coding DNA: TGTGCCAGCAGTTCCCGACTGCAAGCGAAAGAGACCCAGTACTTC.

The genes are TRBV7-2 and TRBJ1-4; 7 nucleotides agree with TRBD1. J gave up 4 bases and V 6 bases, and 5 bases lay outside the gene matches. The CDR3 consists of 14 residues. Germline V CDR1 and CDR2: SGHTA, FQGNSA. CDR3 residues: CASSRRDSNEKLFF. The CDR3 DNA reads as TGTGCCAGCAGTCGTCGGGACAGTAATGAAAAACTGTTTTTT. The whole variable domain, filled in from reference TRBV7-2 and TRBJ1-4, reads GAGVSQSPSNKVTEKGKDVELRCDPISGHTALYWYRQSLGQGLEFLIYFQGNSAPDKSGLPSDRFSAERTGGSVSTLTIQRTQQEDSAVYLCASSRRDSNEKLFFGSGTQLSVL.

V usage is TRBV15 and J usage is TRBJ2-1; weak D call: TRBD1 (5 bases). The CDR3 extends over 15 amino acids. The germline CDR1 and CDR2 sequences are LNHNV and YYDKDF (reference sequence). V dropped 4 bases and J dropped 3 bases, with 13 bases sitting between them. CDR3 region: CATSTPQGNYNEQFF. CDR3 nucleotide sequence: TGTGCCACCAGCACCCCCCAGGGAAACTACAATGAGCAGTTCTTC.

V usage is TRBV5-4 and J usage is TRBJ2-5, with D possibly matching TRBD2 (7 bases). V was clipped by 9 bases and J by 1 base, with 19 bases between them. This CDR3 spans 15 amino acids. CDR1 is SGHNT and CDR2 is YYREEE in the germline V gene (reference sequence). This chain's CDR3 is CATVHQGGGQETQYF. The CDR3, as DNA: TGTGCCACCGTCCATCAGGGAGGGGGCCAAGAGACCCAGTACTTC.

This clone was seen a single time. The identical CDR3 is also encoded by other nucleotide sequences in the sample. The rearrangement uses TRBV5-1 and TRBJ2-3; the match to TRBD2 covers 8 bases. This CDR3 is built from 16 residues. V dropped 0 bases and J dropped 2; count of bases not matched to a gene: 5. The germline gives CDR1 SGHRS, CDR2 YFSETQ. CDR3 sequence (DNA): TGCGCCAGCAGCTTGGTGCTAGCGGGCCCCACAGATACGCAGTATTTT. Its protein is CASSLVLAGPTDTQYF. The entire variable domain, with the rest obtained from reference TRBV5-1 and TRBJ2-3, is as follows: KAGVTQTPRYLIKTRGQQVTLSCSPISGHRSVSWYQQTPGQGLQFLFEYFSETQRNKGNFPGRFSGRQFSNSRSEMNVSTLELGDSALYLCASSLVLAGPTDTQYFGPGTRLTVL.

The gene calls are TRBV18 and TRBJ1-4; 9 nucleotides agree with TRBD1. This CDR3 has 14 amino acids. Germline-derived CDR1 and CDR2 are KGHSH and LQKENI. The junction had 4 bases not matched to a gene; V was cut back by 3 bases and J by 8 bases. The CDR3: CASSPRQGGEKLFF. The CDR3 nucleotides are TGTGCCAGCTCACCCCGACAGGGGGGGGAAAAACTGTTTTTT.

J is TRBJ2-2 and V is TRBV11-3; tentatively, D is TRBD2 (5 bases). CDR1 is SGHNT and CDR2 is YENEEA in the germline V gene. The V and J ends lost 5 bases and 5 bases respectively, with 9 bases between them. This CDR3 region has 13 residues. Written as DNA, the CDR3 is TGTGCCAGCAGCCATGGCGGGACCGGGGAGCTGTTTTTT. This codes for CASSHGGTGELFF.

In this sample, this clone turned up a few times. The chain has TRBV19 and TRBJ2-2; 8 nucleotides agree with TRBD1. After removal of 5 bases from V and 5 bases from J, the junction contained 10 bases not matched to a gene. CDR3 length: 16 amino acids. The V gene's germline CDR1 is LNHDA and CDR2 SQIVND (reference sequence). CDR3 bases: TGTGCCAGTAGTGGGGCCAGGACAGGGAAAACCGGGGAGCTGTTTTTT. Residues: CASSGARTGKTGELFF.

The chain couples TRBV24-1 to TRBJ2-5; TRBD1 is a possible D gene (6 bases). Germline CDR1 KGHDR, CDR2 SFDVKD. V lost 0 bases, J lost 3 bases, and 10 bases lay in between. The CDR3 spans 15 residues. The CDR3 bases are TGTGCCACCAGTGATTTGACAGGGACGGAAGAGACCCAGTACTTC. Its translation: CATSDLTGTEETQYF.

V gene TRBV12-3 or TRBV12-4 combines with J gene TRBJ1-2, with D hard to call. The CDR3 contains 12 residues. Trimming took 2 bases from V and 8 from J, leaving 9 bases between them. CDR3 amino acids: CASSLPGGGYTF. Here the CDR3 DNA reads TGTGCCAGCAGTTTACCGGGAGGAGGCTACACCTTC.

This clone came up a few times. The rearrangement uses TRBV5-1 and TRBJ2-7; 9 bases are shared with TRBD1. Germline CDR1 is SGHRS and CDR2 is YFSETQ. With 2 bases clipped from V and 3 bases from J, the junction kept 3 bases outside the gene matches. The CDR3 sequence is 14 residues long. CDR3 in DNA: TGCGCCAGCAGCTTTGACAGGGGGGACTACGAGCAGTACTTC. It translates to CASSFDRGDYEQYF. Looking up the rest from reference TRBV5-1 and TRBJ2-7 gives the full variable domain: KAGVTQTPRYLIKTRGQQVTLSCSPISGHRSVSWYQQTPGQGLQFLFEYFSETQRNKGNFPGRFSGRQFSNSRSEMNVSTLELGDSALYLCASSFDRGDYEQYFGPGTRLTVT.

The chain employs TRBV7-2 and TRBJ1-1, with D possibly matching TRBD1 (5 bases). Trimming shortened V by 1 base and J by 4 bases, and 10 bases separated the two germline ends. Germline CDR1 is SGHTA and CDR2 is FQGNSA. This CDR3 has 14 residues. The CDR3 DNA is TGTGCCAGCAGCTTAGGGCAGGGAAGCACTGAAGCTTTCTTT. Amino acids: CASSLGQGSTEAFF.

CDR3 loop: CASSPGKGPNTEAFF. The CDR3 DNA reads TGTGCCAGCTCACCAGGCAAGGGGCCGAACACTGAAGCTTTCTTT. The chain carries TRBV18 and TRBJ1-1, with D possibly being TRBD1 (5 bases). The CDR3 consists of 15 residues. Between the trimmed V and J ends, which lost 2 bases and 1 base, there was a span of 11 bases. In germline, CDR1 is KGHSH, CDR2 LQKENI.

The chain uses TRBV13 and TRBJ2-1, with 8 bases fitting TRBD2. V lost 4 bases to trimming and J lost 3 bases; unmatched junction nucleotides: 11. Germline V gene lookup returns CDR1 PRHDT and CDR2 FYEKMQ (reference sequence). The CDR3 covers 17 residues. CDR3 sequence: CASSSYTSGRGYNEQFF. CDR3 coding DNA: TGTGCCAGCAGCTCGTACACTAGCGGTCGAGGCTACAATGAGCAGTTCTTC.

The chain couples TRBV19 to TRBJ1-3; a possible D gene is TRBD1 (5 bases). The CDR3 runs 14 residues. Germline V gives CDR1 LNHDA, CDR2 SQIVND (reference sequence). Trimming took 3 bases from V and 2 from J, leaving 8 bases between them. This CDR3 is CASSIGGAGNTIYF. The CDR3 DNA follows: TGTGCCAGTAGTATCGGGGGGGCTGGAAACACCATATATTTT.

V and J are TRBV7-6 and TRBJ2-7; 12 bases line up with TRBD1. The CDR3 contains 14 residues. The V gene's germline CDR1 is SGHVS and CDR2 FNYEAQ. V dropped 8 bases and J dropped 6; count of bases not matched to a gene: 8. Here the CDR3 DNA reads TGTGCCAGCCTCCCCGGGACAGGGGGCCGCGAGCAGTACTTC. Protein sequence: CASLPGTGGREQYF.

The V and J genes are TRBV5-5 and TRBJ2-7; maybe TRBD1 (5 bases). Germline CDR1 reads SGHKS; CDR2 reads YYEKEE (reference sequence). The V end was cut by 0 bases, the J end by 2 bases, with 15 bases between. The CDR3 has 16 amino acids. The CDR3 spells CASSLGPGKGTYEQYF. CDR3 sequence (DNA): TGTGCCAGCAGCTTGGGACCTGGGAAGGGGACCTACGAGCAGTACTTC. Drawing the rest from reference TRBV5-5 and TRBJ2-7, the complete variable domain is DAGVTQSPTHLIKTRGQQVTLRCSPISGHKSVSWYQQVLGQGPQFIFQYYEKEERGRGNFPDRFSARQFPNYSSELNVNALLLGDSALYLCASSLGPGKGTYEQYFGPGTRLTVT.

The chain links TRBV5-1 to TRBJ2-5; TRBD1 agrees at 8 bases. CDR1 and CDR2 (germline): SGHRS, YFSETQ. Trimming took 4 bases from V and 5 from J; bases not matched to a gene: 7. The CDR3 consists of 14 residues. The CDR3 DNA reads TGCGCCAGCAGCCTCCCAGGGGGCGAGGAGACCCAGTACTTC. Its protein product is CASSLPGGEETQYF.

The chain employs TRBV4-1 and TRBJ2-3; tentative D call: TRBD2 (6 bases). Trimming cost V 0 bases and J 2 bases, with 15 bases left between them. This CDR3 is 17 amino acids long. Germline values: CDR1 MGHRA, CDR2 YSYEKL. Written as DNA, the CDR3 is TGCGCCAGCAGCCAAGATCTGGGCGGGGAGATCACAGATACGCAGTATTTT. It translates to CASSQDLGGEITDTQYF.